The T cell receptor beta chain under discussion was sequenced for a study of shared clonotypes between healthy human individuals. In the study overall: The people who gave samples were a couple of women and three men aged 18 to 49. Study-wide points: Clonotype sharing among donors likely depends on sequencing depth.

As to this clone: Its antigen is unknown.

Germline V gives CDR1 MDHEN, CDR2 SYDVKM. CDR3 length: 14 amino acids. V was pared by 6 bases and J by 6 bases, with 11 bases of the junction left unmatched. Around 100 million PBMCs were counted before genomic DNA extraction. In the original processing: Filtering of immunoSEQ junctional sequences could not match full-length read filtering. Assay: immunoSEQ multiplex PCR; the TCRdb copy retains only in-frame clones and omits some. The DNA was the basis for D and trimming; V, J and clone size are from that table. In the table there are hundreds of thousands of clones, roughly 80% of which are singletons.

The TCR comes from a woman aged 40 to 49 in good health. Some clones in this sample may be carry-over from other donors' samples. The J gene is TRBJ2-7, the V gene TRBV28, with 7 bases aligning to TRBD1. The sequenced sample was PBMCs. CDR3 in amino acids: CASRTTGVFREQYF. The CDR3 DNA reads TGTGCCAGCAGGACCACAGGGGTCTTCCGCGAGCAGTACTTC.